This T cell receptor beta chain appears in the sequencing data of a study of blood T cell repertoires in COVID-19. The germline CDR1 and CDR2 sequences are SGHDT and YYEEEE. With 2 bases clipped from V and 4 bases from J, the junction kept 8 bases outside the gene matches. The CDR3 is 15 amino acids. Per the original methods: Reference gene primer amplification gave estimated nucleated cell counts. Measured with immunoSEQ multiplex PCR; TCRdb has only the in-frame clones, and not every one. V, J and clone size are taken as reported in that table, and D and trimming were inferred from the DNA itself. Of some 120,000 clones in the sample, about four fifths are singletons; the top ten hold 16%.

This sequence joins TRBV5-6 and TRBJ1-2; 7 positions match TRBD1. The source is a woman aged 45-65 years with acute or convalescent COVID-19. The source material was peripheral blood. CDR3: CASSFQNRDSYGYTF. Here the CDR3 DNA reads TGTGCCAGCAGCTTCCAAAACCGGGACAGCTATGGCTACACCTTC.